These T cell receptor beta chains were read from a single sample in a study of T cell repertoires in cytomegalovirus infection. Their target antigens are unknown. In TCRdb, the reads were re-called with MiXCR into one record per CDR3 protein. The sample shows some 800,000 distinct CDR3 sequences, about 27% of them seen only once. The input for sequencing was cultured CD8+ T cells from PBMCs, taken from culture after CMV antigen stimulation. These receptors all come from a human donor in good health (CMV status not recorded). Some clones in this sample may be carry-over from other donors' samples. Each CDR3 is given without its conserved first and last residue.

v_gene	j_gene	CDR3aa
TRBV12-3/TRBV12-4	TRBJ1-1	ASSDGYATEAF
TRBV7-2	TRBJ1-5	ASSPPRGINQPQH
TRBV19	TRBJ2-2	ASSEEGGSTGELF
TRBV7-9	TRBJ2-7	ASSLLAGFAYEQY
TRBV7-2	TRBJ2-1	ASIAAGYNEQF
TRBV19	TRBJ2-2	ASTFEGEAGELF
TRBV7-6	TRBJ2-5	ASSAGQGWETQY
TRBV6-5	TRBJ1-6	ASGSGGLDSPLH
TRBV2	TRBJ2-5	ASSEASGAETQY
TRBV28	TRBJ1-2	ASSLTAYYGYT
TRBV6-1	TRBJ1-5	ASSGGPTGDNQPQH
TRBV7-9	TRBJ1-2	ASSFPGFADYGYT
TRBV7-4	TRBJ2-1	ASSQVESVEQF
TRBV10-3	TRBJ1-6	AISDPGVKNSPLH
TRBV7-6	TRBJ2-3	ASSLLGGPSDTQY
TRBV27	TRBJ1-1	ASSFVNRRNTEAF
TRBV3-1	TRBJ2-2	ASSPGQTGELF
TRBV6-2/TRBV6-3	TRBJ1-1	ASSYGLGGARTEAF
TRBV12-3/TRBV12-4	TRBJ1-2	ASSFTPGINGYT
TRBV27	TRBJ1-5	ASRKGGRNQPQH
TRBV7-9	TRBJ2-5	ASSFRTSGAQETQY
TRBV5-1	TRBJ1-2	ASRVEGANYGYT
TRBV28	TRBJ2-1	ASSLDVAYNEQF
TRBV7-2	TRBJ1-1	ASSLGGARPEAF